This passage covers 13 T cell receptor beta chains from one sample sequenced in a study of Ad26.COV2.S vaccination and SARS-CoV-2 variants. Method: immunoSEQ multiplex PCR; TCRdb's copy keeps in-frame clones and lacks some. The sample yields a few hundred thousand clones, 85% to 90% seen once. Specified treatment: around 19 received Ad26.COV2.S at low or high dose, single or two shots; 5 received placebo; per-sample allocation not given. Vaccine and placebo recipients were sampled on day 63 after the first injection. The sample here was peripheral blood, taken in a trial of Ad26.COV2.S vaccine versus placebo. All receptors derive from a person between 18 and 65 years old who received the Ad26.COV2.S COVID-19 vaccine or a placebo.

V usage is TRBV24-1 and J usage is TRBJ1-5, with D possibly matching TRBD1 (5 bases). CDR1 and CDR2 (germline): KGHDR, SFDVKD. Between the trimmed V and J ends, which lost 3 bases and 2 bases, there was a span of 10 bases. CDR3 length equals 15 residues. As DNA, the CDR3 is TGTGCCACCAGTGATGCGGGGCTGGGCAATCAGCCCCAGCATTTT. Amino acids: CATSDAGLGNQPQHF.

This chain connects TRBV6-2 or TRBV6-3 to TRBJ1-6; no reliable D call. Germline lookup yields CDR1 MNHEY and CDR2 SVGEGT. The CDR3 totals 12 residues. V lost 5 bases to trimming and J lost 7 bases, with 6 bases between them. The CDR3 region has the DNA TGTGCCAGCAGTAGGGCGAATTCACCCCTCCACTTT. Encoded protein: CASSRANSPLHF.

This clone was seen only a few times. CDR3 DNA: TGTGCCAGCAGCTTAGATAGGTGGACAGGGGGCTATGGCTACACCTTC. This codes for CASSLDRWTGGYGYTF. This chain joins TRBV11-2 and TRBJ1-2; the match to TRBD1 covers 10 bases. This CDR3 comprises 16 residues. V lost 0 bases and J lost 4; bases outside the gene matches: 5. Per germline, CDR1 SGHAT and CDR2 FQNNGV.

The CDR3 coding sequence is TGTGCCAGCAGCCCCGGACAGGGGGAAATTAGCAATCAGCCCCAGCATTTT. This translates into CASSPGQGEISNQPQHF. This chain joins TRBV11-2 and TRBJ1-5; 10 positions match TRBD1. The germline CDR1 and CDR2 sequences are SGHAT and FQNNGV. The junction had 7 bases not matched to a gene; V was cut back by 5 bases and J by 0 bases. This CDR3 spans 17 amino acids.

This chain links TRBV6-5 with TRBJ1-4, with D possibly TRBD1 on 6 matching bases. The CDR3 sequence is 14 residues long. Germline assignment: CDR1 MNHEY and CDR2 SVGAGI. Trimming left V 4 bases short and J 3 bases short, with 9 bases between. The CDR3: CASSLGTPNEKLFF. CDR3 coding DNA: TGTGCCAGCAGTTTAGGGACACCTAATGAAAAACTGTTTTTT.

This rearrangement joins TRBV6-1 to TRBJ1-5; D is possibly TRBD1 (5 bases). This CDR3 region has 13 residues. Trimming removed 3 bases at V and 6 bases at J, with 9 bases between. Germline-derived CDR1 and CDR2 are MNHNS and SASEGT. The CDR3 nucleotides are TGTGCCAGCAGTGATGGGACTTCTCAGCCCCAGCATTTT. It yields the protein CASSDGTSQPQHF.

CDR3 sequence (DNA): TGTGCCAGCAGCTTAACGTGGGAAGGGCCAAGCTCCTACGAGCAGTACTTC. Translating gives CASSLTWEGPSSYEQYF. This sequence joins TRBV7-3 and TRBJ2-7; D not certain. Trimming removed 0 bases from V and 0 bases from J, with 15 bases in between. Germline V gives CDR1 SGHTA, CDR2 FQGTGA. This CDR3 is 17 amino acids long. Using reference TRBV7-3 and TRBJ2-7 for the parts outside the CDR3, the full variable domain is GAGVSQTPSNKVTEKGKYVELRCDPISGHTALYWYRQSLGQGPEFLIYFQGTGAADDSGLPNDRFFAVRPEGSVSTLKIQRTERGDSAVYLCASSLTWEGPSSYEQYFGPGTRLTVT.

This sequence joins TRBV2 and TRBJ2-1, with 10 bases matching TRBD2. The ends lost 2 bases at V and 11 bases at J; junction bases unmatched: 9. Germline V gives CDR1 SNHLY, CDR2 FYNNEI. This CDR3 has 15 amino acids. CDR3 region: CASSEFGASGGKQFF. DNA of the CDR3: TGTGCCAGCAGTGAATTTGGGGCTAGCGGGGGTAAGCAGTTCTTC.

V usage is TRBV29-1 and J usage is TRBJ1-2, with D uncertain. The CDR3 totals 13 residues. Trimming removed 1 base at V and 12 bases at J, with 18 bases between. Per the germline V gene, CDR1 is SQVTM and CDR2 is ANQGSEA. The CDR3 nucleotides read TGCAGCGTTGAAGGGCTGGACGGCCAGGTAGACACCTTC. It specifies CSVEGLDGQVDTF.

The genes are TRBV12-3 or TRBV12-4 and TRBJ2-7, with TRBD2 identical over 10 bases. CDR3 size: 13 residues. V lost 6 bases, J lost 3 bases, and 2 bases stayed unmatched. For the CDR3, the DNA is TGTGCCAGCAGCCCTAGCGGGGGCTACGAGCAGTACTTC. Translation: CASSPSGGYEQYF.

The chain is built from TRBV30 and TRBJ1-5; no definite D call. The V end lost 4 bases, the J end lost 6 bases, and 13 bases lay between the germline ends. The length of the CDR3 is 13 residues. CDR1 is GTSNPN and CDR2 is SVGIG in the germline V gene (reference sequence). This chain's CDR3 is CAWTVSIGQPQHF. CDR3 in DNA: TGTGCCTGGACGGTCAGTATCGGTCAGCCCCAGCATTTT.

The genes are TRBV30 and TRBJ1-4; D ambiguous. The V end lost 5 bases, the J end lost 4 bases, and 8 bases lay between the germline ends. The CDR3 is 12 amino acids. The V gene's germline CDR1 is GTSNPN and CDR2 SVGIG (reference sequence). The DNA for the CDR3 is TGTGCCTGGGCAGGAGTTAATGAAAAACTGTTTTTT. It encodes CAWAGVNEKLFF.

CDR3 sequence reads: CASSYLGGTSNYGYTF. The DNA of the CDR3 is TGTGCCAGCAGTTACTTAGGCGGGACCTCTAACTATGGCTACACCTTC. The J gene is TRBJ1-2, the V gene TRBV6-5, with D perhaps matching TRBD1 (5 bases). Trimming removed 1 base from V and 0 bases from J, with 12 bases in between. Germline CDR1 MNHEY, CDR2 SVGAGI. CDR3 size: 16 residues.